This paragraph covers one TCR beta chain sequence. No antigen is known for it. V was shortened by 3 bases and J by 5 bases, with 13 bases between the two germline ends. CDR3 length: 14 residues. The germline V gene has CDR1 MGHRA and CDR2 YSYEKL. Specified time point: newly diagnosed, previously untreated cHL patient sample. It was by magnetic negative selection that CD4+ T cells were purified from thawed PBMCs. Newly diagnosed, untreated classical Hodgkin lymphoma PBMCs served as comparison. This record comes from a study of PD-1 blockade in classical Hodgkin lymphoma. Measured with immunoSEQ multiplex PCR; TCRdb has only the in-frame clones, and not every one. The sample lists approximately 23,000 clones; 90% were seen once. The study, taken as a whole, reports: Factors driving the repertoire differences, possibly disease activity or prior therapy, remain undefined. Compared with healthy donors, newly diagnosed patients reportedly showed lower baseline TCR diversity.

The specimen sequenced was CD4+ T cells from blood. V usage is TRBV4-1 and J usage is TRBJ2-5; perhaps TRBD2 as D (5 bases). The receptor comes from a human donor with classical Hodgkin lymphoma. As DNA, the CDR3 is TGCGCCAGCAGCCATTTCTCGGGATCGGAGACCCAGTACTTC. Encoded protein: CASSHFSGSETQYF.